Listed here are 27 T cell receptor beta chains from one sample, sequenced in a study of T cells in Graves' hyperthyroidism and ophthalmopathy. There were TCR beta CDR3 regions amplified from RNA transcripts. HTBI primers were employed in a first-round RT-PCR of the TCR CDR3. One entry per CDR3 protein, called by TCRdb with MiXCR from the multiplex PCR reads. The sample contains approximately 690,000 distinct CDR3 sequences, 14% of which appear only once. The material sequenced was blood. These receptors originate from a woman between 45 and 60 years old with Graves' ophthalmopathy.

Of note for this clonotype: Sequence at one end of the junction differs from germline and may be a read error. The chain uses TRBV20-1 and TRBJ1-3; tentative D call: TRBD1 (5 bases). Germline V gene sequence: CDR1 DFQATT, CDR2 SNEGSKA (reference sequence). The CDR3 is 14 amino acids. CDR3 sequence (DNA): TGCAGTGCCAGAGACAGAAAATCTGGAAACACCATATATTTT. It is translated as CSARDRKSGNTIYF.

The table lists this clonotype with a few counts. V gene TRBV15 combines with J gene TRBJ1-5; D is uncertain. Germline V gene sequence: CDR1 LNHNV, CDR2 YYDKDF (reference sequence). V lost 0 bases, J lost 4 bases, and 10 bases lay in between. This CDR3 is built from 15 residues. The CDR3 loop is CATSRDRAENQPQHF. For the CDR3, the DNA is TGTGCCACCAGCAGAGACAGAGCCGAGAATCAGCCCCAGCATTTT.

This chain connects TRBV11-2 to TRBJ2-1; weak D call: TRBD2 (6 bases). The J call is uncertain, as TRBJ2-7 better fits the DNA end. The CDR3 covers 15 residues. Germline loops: CDR1 SGHAT, CDR2 FQNNGV. This CDR3 is CASSLGGKSYNEQYF. In DNA, the CDR3 is TGTGCCAGCAGCTTGGGCGGGAAAAGCTACAATGAGCAGTACTTC.

This clonotype was detected ten times or more. V and J are TRBV6-1 and TRBJ2-1; 8 positions match TRBD2. Germline V CDR1 and CDR2: MNHNS, SASEGT. The CDR3 covers 20 residues. J lost 2 bases, V lost 4 bases, and 19 bases had no gene match. The CDR3 is CASSVAIAGPISSTYNEQFF. The CDR3 DNA reads TGTGCCAGCAGTGTGGCGATAGCGGGACCCATTAGCAGTACCTACAATGAGCAGTTCTTC.

This clonotype has a count of ten or more. The chain uses TRBV11-2 and TRBJ2-7, with a tentative D call TRBD1 (6 bases). This CDR3 has 15 residues. V was cut by 5 bases and J by 2 bases, with 16 bases left in between. Germline V gene data show CDR1 as SGHAT and CDR2 as FQNNGV. The CDR3 sequence is CASSGHGGPAYEQYF. The DNA for the CDR3 is TGTGCCAGCAGCGGTCATGGGGGCCCAGCCTACGAGCAGTACTTC.

This clonotype has at least ten counts. The CDR3 DNA sequence: TGCAGTGCCCAGGAGGGACATAGGGTCGGGCAGCCCCAGCATTTT. Residues: CSAQEGHRVGQPQHF. The chain recombines TRBV20-1 with TRBJ1-5, with D maybe TRBD1 (6 bases). Germline V gene data show CDR1 as DFQATT and CDR2 as SNEGSKA (reference sequence). The CDR3 is 15 amino acids. Trimming took off 6 bases at V and 7 bases at J, with 22 bases between the two ends.

This clonotype turned up a few times. The chain employs TRBV6-1 and TRBJ1-5, with no clear D. The CDR3 has 14 amino acids. The V end was cut by 6 bases, the J end by 1 base, with 10 bases between. CDR1 is MNHNS, CDR2 SASEGT, per germline. The CDR3 region has the DNA TGTGCCAGCAGAGATAGACAAAGCAATCAGCCCCAGCATTTT. The encoded protein is CASRDRQSNQPQHF.

About this clonotype: A read error may be the cause here, since a much bigger clone is one base away. The rearrangement links TRBV20-1 to TRBJ2-1, with a tentative D call TRBD1 (5 bases). CDR3 length: 15 residues. V shed 1 base and J shed 0 bases, with 10 bases lying between them. Germline CDR1 and CDR2: DFQATT and SNEGSKA (reference sequence). The CDR3 DNA is TGCAGTGCTAGAGTCAACAGGTACTCCTACAATGAGCAGTTCTTC. This codes for CSARVNRYSYNEQFF.

This clonotype was detected ten times or more. The chain combines TRBV5-1 with TRBJ2-1; a weak D match, TRBD2 (6 bases). This CDR3 contains 15 residues. Germline-derived CDR1 and CDR2 are SGHRS and YFSETQ. The V gene lost 3 bases and the J gene lost 5 bases, with 15 bases spanning the gap. The CDR3 DNA sequence: TGCGCCAGCAGCTCCGGACTACTCACCAACAATGAGCAGTTCTTC. Translated, it gives CASSSGLLTNNEQFF.

V and J are TRBV4-1 and TRBJ1-1; maybe TRBD1 (6 bases). Germline V lookup: CDR1 MGHRA, CDR2 YSYEKL. The V end lost 4 bases, the J end lost 1 base, and 13 bases lay between the germline ends. The CDR3 is made up of 15 amino acids. Here the CDR3 DNA reads TGCGCCAGCAGCCCACACCCGACAGGGAACACTGAAGCTTTCTTT. Amino acids: CASSPHPTGNTEAFF.

This clonotype was seen many times. J is TRBJ2-1 and V is TRBV28; no clear D gene. V was shortened by 7 bases and J by 0 bases, with 13 bases between the two germline ends. The CDR3 runs 15 residues. Germline CDR1 is MDHEN and CDR2 is SYDVKM. The CDR3 bases are TGTGCCAGCATCCCAACGGGTCGCTCCTACAATGAGCAGTTCTTC. It translates to CASIPTGRSYNEQFF.

Here the CDR3 reads CASSTGAGLAGGGQFF. DNA of the CDR3: TGTGCCAGCAGTACCGGAGCGGGGCTAGCGGGAGGAGGGCAGTTCTTC. The chain couples TRBV6-2 or TRBV6-3 to TRBJ2-1; TRBD2 agrees at 11 bases. After removal of 5 bases from V and 12 bases from J, the junction contained 15 bases not matched to a gene. The CDR3 extends over 16 amino acids. The germline V gene has CDR1 MNHEY and CDR2 SVGEGT.

Worth noting for this clonotype: It may be a read error: a sequence one base away is much more abundant. The chain combines TRBV30 with TRBJ2-1, with TRBD2 identical over 9 bases. V gave up 7 bases and J gave up 0 bases; unmatched junction bases: 4. The CDR3 sequence is 14 residues long. Germline-derived CDR1 and CDR2 are GTSNPN and SVGIG (reference sequence). The chain's CDR3 is CALGTSSSYNEQFF. CDR3 coding DNA: TGTGCCTTAGGGACTAGCAGCTCCTACAATGAGCAGTTCTTC. Full variable domain (remainder filled in from reference TRBV30 and TRBJ2-1): SQTIHQWPATLVQPVGSPLSLECTVEGTSNPNLYWYRQAAGRGLQLLFYSVGIGQISSEVPQNLSASRPQDRQFILSSKKLLLSDSGFYLCALGTSSSYNEQFFGPGTRLTVL.

This clonotype has a count of ten or more. The J gene is TRBJ1-2, the V gene TRBV7-9; tentatively, D is TRBD1 (6 bases). Trimming cost V 6 bases and J 1 base, with 12 bases left between them. The CDR3 consists of 14 residues. Germline V lookup: CDR1 SEHNR, CDR2 FQNEAQ (reference sequence). The CDR3: CASRPGQYNYGYTF. As DNA, the CDR3 is TGTGCCAGCAGACCTGGACAGTATAACTATGGCTACACCTTC.

This clonotype was recorded at least ten times. The chain links TRBV6-1 to TRBJ2-7; no firm D call. Between the trimmed V and J ends, which lost 5 bases and 1 base, there was a span of 21 bases. Germline CDR1 and CDR2: MNHNS and SASEGT. CDR3 length: 17 amino acids. In nucleotides, the CDR3 is TGTGCCAGCAGTCACTCGGCGGTGCCTGAGACGTCCTACGAGCAGTACTTC. Translation gives CASSHSAVPETSYEQYF.

This clonotype was seen a handful of times. The gene calls are TRBV20-1 and TRBJ2-3; 8 bases fit TRBD2. CDR3 length equals 14 residues. Germline CDR1 is DFQATT and CDR2 is SNEGSKA (reference sequence). The junction had 2 bases not matched to a gene; V was cut back by 2 bases and J by 1 base. CDR3 in amino acids: CSARLSGGTDTQYF. In nucleotides, the CDR3 is TGCAGTGCTAGACTTAGCGGGGGCACAGATACGCAGTATTTT.

In this sample, this clonotype turned up many times. The genes are TRBV28 and TRBJ2-7; TRBD1 matches 7 bases. Losses at the gene ends were 2 bases for V and 4 bases for J; bases not matched to a gene: 5. Germline V lookup: CDR1 MDHEN, CDR2 SYDVKM. This CDR3 is 14 amino acids long. The CDR3 region is CASSLATGRYEQYF. The CDR3 bases are TGTGCCAGCAGTTTAGCGACAGGGAGATACGAGCAGTACTTC. Together with reference TRBV28 and TRBJ2-7, the CDR3 gives the full variable domain: DVKVTQSSRYLVKRTGEKVFLECVQDMDHENMFWYRQDPGLGLRLIYFSYDVKMKEKGDIPEGYSVSREKKERFSLILESASTNQTSMYLCASSLATGRYEQYFGPGTRLTVT.

The genes are TRBV4-2 and TRBJ2-1, with TRBD1 as a possible D gene (5 bases). CDR3 length equals 17 residues. CDR1 is LGHNA, CDR2 YNFKEQ, per germline. Between the trimmed V and J ends, which lost 0 bases and 0 bases, there was a span of 12 bases. CDR3 DNA sequence: TGTGCCAGCAGCCAAGAGCAGGGCCGAGGCTCCTACAATGAGCAGTTCTTC. It yields the protein CASSQEQGRGSYNEQFF.

This clonotype was counted ten times or more. The V call is TRBV10-3, the J call TRBJ1-1; D is unclear. Germline CDR1 reads ENHRY; CDR2 reads SYGVKD. V was cut by 2 bases and J by 8 bases, with 12 bases left in between. The CDR3 spans 13 residues. CDR3 coding DNA: TGTGCCATCAGTGAGATGCACCCTAAAGAAGCTTTCTTT. Amino acids: CAISEMHPKEAFF.

The chain links TRBV5-1 to TRBJ2-1, with 11 nucleotides matching TRBD2. CDR1 is SGHRS and CDR2 is YFSETQ in the germline V gene. The V gene end was trimmed by 2 bases and the J gene end by 3 bases; junction bases not matched to a gene: 4. The CDR3 is made up of 16 amino acids. CDR3 protein: CASSFVGLAVYNEQFF. The CDR3 region has the DNA TGCGCCAGCAGCTTTGTGGGACTAGCGGTCTACAATGAGCAGTTCTTC. Using reference TRBV5-1 and TRBJ2-1 for the parts outside the CDR3, the full variable domain is KAGVTQTPRYLIKTRGQQVTLSCSPISGHRSVSWYQQTPGQGLQFLFEYFSETQRNKGNFPGRFSGRQFSNSRSEMNVSTLELGDSALYLCASSFVGLAVYNEQFFGPGTRLTVL.

This clonotype was seen only a few times. The V gene is TRBV4-2, the J gene TRBJ1-4, with TRBD1 as a possible D gene (5 bases). Trimming stripped 1 base from V and 7 bases from J, with 10 bases between. The CDR3 covers 14 residues. From germline, CDR1 is LGHNA and CDR2 YNFKEQ. CDR3 coding DNA: TGTGCCAGCAGCCAAGGTAGACAGCCTGAAAAACTGTTTTTT. This encodes CASSQGRQPEKLFF.

This clonotype was seen ten or more times. The rearrangement uses TRBV7-3 and TRBJ1-1; 7 nucleotides match TRBD1. V trimming: 6 bases; J trimming: 3 bases; junction bases outside the gene matches: 7. CDR1 is SGHTA and CDR2 is FQGTGA in the germline V gene. This CDR3 is 14 amino acids long. CDR3 sequence reads: CASRSTGADTEAFF. The CDR3 DNA reads as TGTGCCAGCAGGTCCACAGGGGCTGACACTGAAGCTTTCTTT.

This clonotype was counted many times. This chain joins TRBV28 and TRBJ2-7; 7 bases are shared with TRBD1. V shed 5 bases, J shed 2 bases, and the junction held 6 bases outside the gene matches. This CDR3 has 14 residues. The germline gives CDR1 MDHEN, CDR2 SYDVKM. The CDR3 sequence: CASSTTGITYEQYF. The CDR3 DNA sequence: TGTGCCAGCAGTACGACAGGGATTACCTACGAGCAGTACTTC.

In its sample, this clonotype was seen many times. The V gene is TRBV20-1, the J gene TRBJ2-1; 13 bases agree with TRBD2. The germline gives CDR1 DFQATT, CDR2 SNEGSKA (reference sequence). Trimming removed 0 bases from V and 8 bases from J; junction bases left unmatched: 7. The CDR3 extends over 16 amino acids. CDR3 protein: CSARDRTSGRDDEQFF. In DNA, the CDR3 is TGCAGTGCTAGAGACCGGACTAGCGGGAGAGACGATGAGCAGTTCTTC.

Ten or more counts support this clonotype. The chain links TRBV7-3 to TRBJ2-3; D remains ambiguous. V gave up 3 bases and J gave up 4 bases, with 8 bases separating them. Germline CDR1 SGHTA, CDR2 FQGTGA. This CDR3 comprises 13 residues. CDR3 coding DNA: TGTGCCAGCAGCTTGAGCCCGTCAGATACGCAGTATTTT. Amino acid sequence: CASSLSPSDTQYF.

Ten or more counts support this clonotype. This chain links TRBV12-3 or TRBV12-4 with TRBJ2-7; D is possibly TRBD2 (5 bases). There are 16 residues in the CDR3. Trimming took off 7 bases at V and 0 bases at J, with 19 bases between the two ends. As DNA, the CDR3 is TGTGCCAGCAATCACGTGGCGGGCATCTTCTCCTACGAGCAGTACTTC. This encodes CASNHVAGIFSYEQYF.

This CDR3 is CASSLSRADSPLHF. CDR3 in DNA: TGTGCCAGCAGCTTAAGCAGGGCAGATTCACCCCTCCACTTT. This rearrangement joins TRBV7-9 to TRBJ1-6; possibly TRBD1 for D (5 bases). V lost 2 bases, J lost 8 bases, and 10 bases lay in between. This CDR3 has 14 amino acids. The V gene's germline CDR1 is SEHNR and CDR2 FQNEAQ (reference sequence). The whole variable domain, filled in from reference TRBV7-9 and TRBJ1-6, reads DTGVSQNPRHKITKRGQNVTFRCDPISEHNRLYWYRQTLGQGPEFLTYFQNEAQLEKSRLLSDRFSAERPKGSFSTLEIQRTEQGDSAMYLCASSLSRADSPLHFGNGTRLTVT.